The 32 T cell receptor beta chains listed next were all sequenced from one sample in a study of cytomegalovirus exposure and HLA in healthy donors. PCR amplification relied on 60 Vbeta primers (plus 13 Jbeta primers). Measured with immunoSEQ multiplex PCR; TCRdb has only the in-frame clones, and not every one. This table has 110,000 to 150,000 clones, 75% to 80% appearing once. The sequenced sample consisted of PBMCs. Source of these receptors: a male donor in good health and CMV-seronegative.

This chain uses TRBV11-1 with TRBJ1-2, with TRBD1 matching over 7 bases. J lost 8 bases, V lost 5 bases, and 8 bases had no gene match. Germline values: CDR1 SGHAT, CDR2 FQDESV (reference sequence). The CDR3 extends over 13 amino acids. Written as DNA, the CDR3 is TGTGCCAGCAGCCCCCTGACAGGGACCGGCTACACCTTC. It encodes CASSPLTGTGYTF. Combining the CDR3 with reference TRBV11-1 and TRBJ1-2 gives the whole variable domain EAEVAQSPRYKITEKSQAVAFWCDPISGHATLYWYRQILGQGPELLVQFQDESVVDDSQLPKDRFSAERLKGVDSTLKIQPAELGDSAMYLCASSPLTGTGYTFGSGTRLTVV.

In DNA, the CDR3 is TGTGCCAGCAGCTTGGACAGGGGAAGGTTTCAGCCCCAGCATTTT. It codes for CASSLDRGRFQPQHF. The chain has TRBV5-5 and TRBJ1-5, with 7 positions matching TRBD1. Trimming at V came to 0 bases and at J to 6 bases, leaving 6 bases not matched to a gene. The length of the CDR3 is 15 residues. Germline assignment: CDR1 SGHKS and CDR2 YYEKEE (reference sequence).

The chain employs TRBV11-2 and TRBJ2-5; unclear D gene. Germline V gives CDR1 SGHAT, CDR2 FQNNGV. This CDR3 has 14 amino acids. Trimming left V 3 bases short and J 5 bases short, with 13 bases between. The CDR3 DNA reads as TGTGCCAGCAGCTTGCAGATCAGGATGGAGACCCAGTACTTC. It translates to CASSLQIRMETQYF.

The chain links TRBV5-8 to TRBJ2-7, with TRBD2 identical over 7 bases. The CDR3 contains 13 residues. The ends lost 7 bases at V and 3 bases at J; junction bases unmatched: 7. The germline CDR1 and CDR2 sequences are SGHTS and YDEGEE. The CDR3 region is CASSSTSSYEQYF. DNA for the CDR3: TGTGCCAGCTCTTCGACTAGCAGCTACGAGCAGTACTTC.

In this sample, this clone turned up once. V usage is TRBV5-4 and J usage is TRBJ2-3, with a tentative D call TRBD1 (6 bases). This CDR3 has 16 amino acids. The germline V gene encodes CDR1 SGHNT and CDR2 YYREEE (reference sequence). The ends were cut back, 0 bases at V and 2 bases at J, with 13 bases in the middle. CDR3 protein: CASSLDTGKVTDTQYF. CDR3 coding DNA: TGTGCCAGCAGCTTGGACACAGGGAAGGTCACAGATACGCAGTATTTT.

This chain links TRBV29-1 with TRBJ2-1; 15 bases line up with TRBD2. Trimming cost V 6 bases and J 2 bases; bases outside gene matches: 11. The CDR3 extends over 18 amino acids. Germline CDR1 reads SQVTM; CDR2 reads ANQGSEA. The CDR3 spells CSVGGTSGGIRAYNEQFF. The CDR3 bases are TGCAGCGTGGGGGGGACTAGCGGGGGGATAAGGGCCTACAATGAGCAGTTCTTC.

J is TRBJ1-4 and V is TRBV5-8; possibly TRBD1 for D (6 bases). The CDR3 length is 13 residues. From germline, CDR1 is SGHTS and CDR2 YDEGEE. V gave up 5 bases and J gave up 8 bases, with 13 bases separating them. DNA for the CDR3: TGTGCCAGCAGTCGGACAGTTCGCGAAAAACTGTTTTTT. Amino acids: CASSRTVREKLFF.

The chain recombines TRBV6-5 with TRBJ1-5; 7 bases line up with TRBD1. The ends lost 4 bases at V and 7 bases at J; junction bases unmatched: 7. Germline V gene data show CDR1 as MNHEY and CDR2 as SVGAGI. The CDR3 consists of 14 residues. As DNA, the CDR3 is TGTGCCAGCAGTTCCAACAGGGGAGAACAGCCCCAGCATTTT. Protein sequence: CASSSNRGEQPQHF.

The rearrangement joins TRBV15 to TRBJ2-5; TRBD2 matches at 8 bases. V shed 2 bases and J 3 bases; nucleotides not matched to a gene: 2. The CDR3 sequence is 14 residues long. Germline V gene sequence: CDR1 LNHNV, CDR2 YYDKDF (reference sequence). In DNA form, the CDR3 reads TGTGCCACCAGCAGAACACTAGCGGAAGAGACCCAGTACTTC. It translates to CATSRTLAEETQYF.

This clone was seen just once. The chain joins TRBV6-5 to TRBJ1-2; the match to TRBD1 covers 7 bases. From germline, CDR1 is MNHEY and CDR2 SVGAGI. V shed 2 bases, J shed 5 bases, and the junction held 5 bases outside the gene matches. CDR3 length: 14 residues. CDR3: CASSYGDRVYGYTF. DNA of the CDR3: TGTGCCAGCAGTTACGGTGACAGGGTTTATGGCTACACCTTC.

As for this clone: This CDR3 fails to terminate in the conserved phenylalanine or tryptophan, so it likely reflects a read error. V usage is TRBV5-1 and J usage is TRBJ2-7; 7 nucleotides match TRBD1. Germline V gene sequence: CDR1 SGHRS, CDR2 YFSETQ. The CDR3 sequence is 13 residues long. With 4 bases clipped from V and 5 bases from J, the junction kept 6 bases outside the gene matches. The CDR3 reads CASSPEDRNEQYL. In nucleotides, the CDR3 is TGCGCCAGCAGCCCGGAGGACAGGAACGAGCAGTACCTC.

This clone showed up just a few times. This chain connects TRBV19 to TRBJ2-3, with TRBD1 identical over 11 bases. Trimming took 4 bases from V and 3 from J; bases not matched to a gene: 3. CDR3 length equals 15 residues. The V gene's germline CDR1 is LNHDA and CDR2 SQIVND (reference sequence). The CDR3 nucleotides are TGTGCCAGTAGTAGGACAGGGGGCCGGACAGATACGCAGTATTTT. Residues: CASSRTGGRTDTQYF. Filled out from reference TRBV19 and TRBJ2-3, the complete variable domain reads DGGITQSPKYLFRKEGQNVTLSCEQNLNHDAMYWYRQDPGQGLRLIYYSQIVNDFQKGDIAEGYSVSREKKESFPLTVTSAQKNPTAFYLCASSRTGGRTDTQYFGPGTRLTVL.

This clone has just a few counts. This chain links TRBV19 with TRBJ1-1; TRBD1 matches 9 bases. Trimming removed 5 bases from V and 10 bases from J; junction bases left unmatched: 17. The CDR3 runs 16 residues. Germline-derived CDR1 and CDR2 are LNHDA and SQIVND (reference sequence). The CDR3 sequence: CASSSPGTGRLRGAFF. The CDR3 DNA is TGTGCCAGTAGTTCCCCCGGGACAGGGAGATTGCGGGGAGCTTTCTTT.

The gene calls are TRBV15 and TRBJ1-2; 8 positions match TRBD1. The CDR3 has 15 amino acids. Germline trimming cut 5 bases from V and 6 bases from J; bases unmatched to any gene: 11. Germline V lookup: CDR1 LNHNV, CDR2 YYDKDF (reference sequence). The CDR3 sequence: CATSPRQGPQDGYTF. DNA of the CDR3: TGTGCCACCAGCCCTAGACAGGGGCCCCAGGATGGCTACACCTTC.

The chain combines TRBV5-1 with TRBJ2-5, with unresolved D. Germline V gene lookup returns CDR1 SGHRS and CDR2 YFSETQ. The V end lost 0 bases, the J end lost 2 bases, and 11 bases lay between the germline ends. The CDR3 contains 15 residues. The CDR3 DNA reads TGCGCCAGCAGCTTGGCTCTGGCCGGGCAAGAGACCCAGTACTTC. It specifies CASSLALAGQETQYF.

This clone occurred a few times. This chain links TRBV29-1 with TRBJ1-2; TRBD1 is a possible D gene (5 bases). Germline-derived CDR1 and CDR2 are SQVTM and ANQGSEA. Trimming removed 1 base at V and 4 bases at J, with 7 bases between. The CDR3 is made up of 12 amino acids. For the CDR3, the DNA is TGCAGCGTTGAAGGGGGCCCCTATGGCTACACCTTC. Its translation is CSVEGGPYGYTF.

CDR3 in amino acids: CASSEAGGALNNQPQHF. The CDR3 nucleotides are TGTGCCAGCAGTGAAGCAGGGGGGGCGCTGAACAATCAGCCCCAGCATTTT. This chain uses TRBV6-1 with TRBJ1-5, with a tentative D call TRBD1 (6 bases). In germline, CDR1 is MNHNS, CDR2 SASEGT. The CDR3 spans 17 residues. Deletions cut 0 bases from V and 3 bases from J, with 15 bases between.

This chain connects TRBV6-1 to TRBJ2-1, with 9 bases fitting TRBD2. Unmatched junction bases numbered 1, after V lost 5 bases and J lost 8 bases. The germline CDR1 and CDR2 sequences are MNHNS and SASEGT. The CDR3 is 12 amino acids. In nucleotides, the CDR3 is TGTGCCAGCAGTACTAGCGGGTATGAGCAGTTCTTC. The encoded protein is CASSTSGYEQFF.

This rearrangement joins TRBV7-3 to TRBJ2-3; TRBD2 agrees at 12 bases. Germline loops: CDR1 SGHTA, CDR2 FQGTGA. Germline trimming cut 5 bases from V and 3 bases from J; bases unmatched to any gene: 6. The CDR3 totals 16 residues. CDR3 amino acids: CASSLTSGSGTDTQYF. In nucleotides, the CDR3 is TGTGCCAGCAGCCTGACTAGCGGGAGTGGGACAGATACGCAGTATTTT.

The V and J genes are TRBV2 and TRBJ2-7; 7 nucleotides line up with TRBD1. After removal of 1 base from V and 4 bases from J, the junction contained 7 bases not matched to a gene. Germline CDR1 reads SNHLY; CDR2 reads FYNNEI. CDR3 length: 15 residues. The CDR3 sequence is CASSEEETGLYEQYF. Written as DNA, the CDR3 is TGTGCCAGCAGTGAAGAAGAGACAGGGTTGTACGAGCAGTACTTC.

V and J are TRBV14 and TRBJ1-3; D perhaps matches TRBD1 (5 bases). Germline V gene sequence: CDR1 SGHDN, CDR2 FVKESK. Trimming left V 2 bases short and J 0 bases short, with 8 bases between. The CDR3 extends over 15 amino acids. The CDR3 DNA sequence: TGTGCCAGCAGCCAATTCGGGGGCTCTGGAAACACCATATATTTT. This gives the protein CASSQFGGSGNTIYF.

The genes are TRBV5-1 and TRBJ2-3; D is unclear. CDR3 length equals 14 residues. V was trimmed by 0 bases and J by 1 base, leaving 6 bases between them. Germline V gene lookup returns CDR1 SGHRS and CDR2 YFSETQ. This chain's CDR3 is CASSLVSGTDTQYF. The DNA of the CDR3 is TGCGCCAGCAGCTTGGTCTCAGGCACAGATACGCAGTATTTT.

This chain links TRBV6-5 with TRBJ1-1; 9 bases are a match to TRBD1. Per germline, CDR1 MNHEY and CDR2 SVGAGI. This CDR3 spans 13 amino acids. J was trimmed by 6 bases and V by 6 bases; bases with no gene match: 5. CDR3 amino acids: CASRTGGGAEAFF. Here the CDR3 DNA reads TGTGCCAGCAGGACAGGGGGAGGGGCTGAAGCTTTCTTT.

The CDR3 loop is CASSRPGGAGGYTF. DNA of the CDR3: TGTGCCAGCAGCCGTCCAGGGGGCGCGGGAGGCTACACCTTC. This chain connects TRBV7-6 to TRBJ1-2, with 8 positions matching TRBD1. The V gene end was trimmed by 5 bases and the J gene end by 8 bases; junction bases not matched to a gene: 10. CDR1 and CDR2 (germline): SGHVS, FNYEAQ. The CDR3 loop spans 14 amino acids. The variable domain in full, completed from reference TRBV7-6 and TRBJ1-2, reads GAGVSQSPRYKVTKRGQDVALRCDPISGHVSLYWYRQALGQGPEFLTYFNYEAQQDKSGLPNDRFSAERPEGSISTLTIQRTEQRDSAMYRCASSRPGGAGGYTFGSGTRLTVV.

This clone was seen just once. CDR3 sequence reads: CASSFVADDEQFF. CDR3 in DNA: TGTGCCAGCAGTTTTGTAGCTGACGATGAGCAGTTCTTC. The V call is TRBV27, the J call TRBJ2-1; no clear D. The CDR3 contains 13 residues. Germline values: CDR1 MNHEY, CDR2 SMNVEV (reference sequence). Deletions cut 3 bases from V and 8 bases from J, with 11 bases between.

This chain connects TRBV9 to TRBJ2-5; tentative D call: TRBD2 (5 bases). There are 15 residues in the CDR3. Trimming left V 1 base short and J 1 base short, with 11 bases between. CDR1 and CDR2 from the germline V gene are SGDLS and YYNGEE. CDR3 DNA: TGTGCCAGCAGCGTAAGGCCCAGCGGCCAAGAGACCCAGTACTTC. Translated: CASSVRPSGQETQYF.

The chain carries TRBV7-8 and TRBJ2-1, with a weak D call TRBD2 (7 bases). Germline V gene data show CDR1 as SGHVS and CDR2 as FQNEAQ. The CDR3 loop spans 16 amino acids. Trimming cost V 5 bases and J 6 bases, with 20 bases left between them. CDR3 in amino acids: CASSPPPGGTGNEQFF. As DNA, the CDR3 is TGTGCCAGCAGCCCCCCGCCGGGGGGCACAGGCAATGAGCAGTTCTTC.

The rearrangement links TRBV25-1 to TRBJ2-3; perhaps TRBD2 as D (6 bases). Germline-derived CDR1 and CDR2 are MGHDK and SYGVNS. V lost 7 bases, J lost 2 bases, and 13 bases lay in between. This CDR3 spans 14 amino acids. The CDR3, as DNA: TGTGCCAGCACCTTTGCGGGGTCCACAGATACGCAGTATTTT. Its translation is CASTFAGSTDTQYF.

V and J are TRBV7-9 and TRBJ1-6, with D perhaps matching TRBD1 (6 bases). This CDR3 spans 14 amino acids. V was clipped by 5 bases and J by 7 bases, with 12 bases between them. CDR1 is SEHNR and CDR2 is FQNEAQ in the germline V gene (reference sequence). CDR3 nucleotide sequence: TGTGCCAGCAGCGTCACAGGGATCAATTCACCCCTCCACTTT. Amino acids: CASSVTGINSPLHF.

The CDR3 DNA is TGTGCCAGCAGTGACAGGGGGCGTGATCCACTAATTTGGAATGGCTACACCTTC. Protein product: CASSDRGRDPLIWNGYTF. The V gene is TRBV2, the J gene TRBJ1-2, with TRBD1 identical over 8 bases. Germline V lookup: CDR1 SNHLY, CDR2 FYNNEI. The CDR3 totals 18 residues. The ends lost 3 bases at V and 6 bases at J; junction bases unmatched: 18.

This clone was detected a few times. The rearrangement uses TRBV5-1 and TRBJ1-1; D is unclear. Trimming left V 4 bases short and J 4 bases short, with 17 bases between. Germline V lookup: CDR1 SGHRS, CDR2 YFSETQ. The CDR3 spans 15 residues. CDR3 loop: CASSANDRDSTEAFF. Written as DNA, the CDR3 is TGCGCCAGCAGCGCCAATGACCGAGACTCCACTGAAGCTTTCTTT.

The chain couples TRBV11-2 to TRBJ2-7, with 11 nucleotides matching TRBD1. The CDR3 has 15 amino acids. Germline trimming cut 5 bases from V and 3 bases from J; bases unmatched to any gene: 6. Germline loops: CDR1 SGHAT, CDR2 FQNNGV. The CDR3 DNA is TGTGCCAGCAGCAAAAGGACAGGGGGCCTCTACGAGCAGTACTTC. It encodes CASSKRTGGLYEQYF.